A single sample is the source of the 6 T cell receptor beta chains below, sequenced in a study of cytotoxic CD8 clonotypes in ibrutinib-treated CLL. The data were produced by immunoSEQ multiplex PCR, yet TCRdb's version contains in-frame clones alone and is incomplete. The data hold 150,000 to 200,000 clones, with 70% to 85% observed a single time. The sequencing used PBMCs, collected after 12 months of ibrutinib treatment. The receptors derive from a human donor with chronic lymphocytic leukemia.

V gene TRBV27 combines with J gene TRBJ1-1, with unresolved D. CDR1 and CDR2 from the germline V gene are MNHEY and SMNVEV (reference sequence). This CDR3 contains 12 residues. V was trimmed by 3 bases and J by 4 bases, leaving 6 bases between them. CDR3 DNA sequence: TGTGCCAGCAGTTTTAAAGCCACTGAAGCTTTCTTT. This gives the protein CASSFKATEAFF.

V and J are TRBV18 and TRBJ2-3; D gene unclear. This CDR3 is built from 13 residues. The V end was cut by 5 bases, the J end by 1 base, with 7 bases between. Per the germline V gene, CDR1 is KGHSH and CDR2 is LQKENI. The CDR3 loop reads CASSSDGTDTQYF. The CDR3 DNA reads TGTGCCAGCTCATCGGACGGCACAGATACGCAGTATTTT.

J is TRBJ1-5 and V is TRBV7-2; D unresolved. V was pared by 2 bases and J by 3 bases, with 8 bases between. CDR3 length: 14 residues. Germline V gives CDR1 SGHTA, CDR2 FQGNSA. The CDR3: CASSLTADNQPQHF. For the CDR3, the DNA is TGTGCCAGCAGCTTAACGGCAGACAATCAGCCCCAGCATTTT. Full variable domain (rest looked up from reference TRBV7-2 and TRBJ1-5): GAGVSQSPSNKVTEKGKDVELRCDPISGHTALYWYRQSLGQGLEFLIYFQGNSAPDKSGLPSDRFSAERTGGSVSTLTIQRTQQEDSAVYLCASSLTADNQPQHFGDGTRLSIL.

The genes are TRBV5-1 and TRBJ2-5; unclear D gene. The CDR3 is 14 amino acids. Germline CDR1 SGHRS, CDR2 YFSETQ. Trimming cost V 5 bases and J 0 bases, with 11 bases left between them. CDR3 residues: CASSASHYQETQYF. The CDR3 nucleotides are TGCGCCAGCAGTGCCAGCCACTACCAAGAGACCCAGTACTTC.

CDR3 region: CASSLGPYNEQFF. The CDR3 DNA follows: TGTGCCAGCAGCTTGGGCCCCTACAATGAGCAGTTCTTC. This chain joins TRBV7-3 and TRBJ2-1; D not certain. Trimming took off 3 bases at V and 2 bases at J, with 5 bases between the two ends. Germline loops: CDR1 SGHTA, CDR2 FQGTGA. The CDR3 runs to 13 residues.

The genes are TRBV7-2 and TRBJ2-3, with a weak D call TRBD1 (5 bases). Looked up from germline, CDR1 is SGHTA and CDR2 is FQGNSA. The CDR3 has 14 residues. V was cut by 1 base and J by 4 bases, with 9 bases left in between. CDR3 sequence reads: CASSLGDRPDTQYF. The CDR3, as DNA: TGTGCCAGCAGCTTAGGAGACAGACCAGATACGCAGTATTTT.